Listed here are 28 T cell receptor beta chains from one sample, sequenced in a study of beta chain features in type 1 diabetes. Their recognized antigens are unknown. Isolated RNA was reverse transcribed in full, so expressed TCRB transcripts were sequenced. Here immunoSEQ multiplex PCR was the method, and the copy in TCRdb shows in-frame clones only, minus some. In the table there are about 130,000 clones, 7% to 10% of which are singletons. Overall study results and limits: All four CD4+ subsets of Type 1 diabetes patients contained TCRB CDR3s that were moderately but significantly shorter.

The sample was central memory CD4+ T cells from blood. These receptors were collected from a man under 40 with type 1 diabetes.

The chain recombines TRBV27 with TRBJ1-1, with D perhaps TRBD1 (6 bases). This CDR3 contains 14 residues. Trimming took off 5 bases at V and 9 bases at J, with 19 bases between the two ends. Germline CDR1 MNHEY, CDR2 SMNVEV (reference sequence). CDR3 nucleotides: TGTGCCAGCAGTGACACCTCAAGGGGGGGGAAAGCTTTCTTT. This encodes CASSDTSRGGKAFF.

The rearrangement joins TRBV28 to TRBJ1-2; D might be TRBD1 (6 bases). CDR3 length: 16 amino acids. V lost 6 bases and J lost 0, with 17 bases in between. The V gene's germline CDR1 is MDHEN and CDR2 SYDVKM. This CDR3 is CASSPPGHLANYGYTF. DNA of the CDR3: TGTGCCAGCAGCCCCCCGGGACACTTAGCTAACTATGGCTACACCTTC.

This clone appeared a few times. This chain connects TRBV7-6 to TRBJ2-1, with 11 bases lining up with TRBD1. This CDR3 has 15 residues. V lost 5 bases to trimming and J lost 8 bases; unmatched junction nucleotides: 8. Germline V gene lookup returns CDR1 SGHVS and CDR2 FNYEAQ. CDR3 region: CASSPGQGEGDEQFF. CDR3 sequence (DNA): TGTGCCAGCAGCCCGGGACAGGGGGAGGGCGATGAGCAGTTCTTC. The entire variable domain, with the rest obtained from reference TRBV7-6 and TRBJ2-1, is as follows: GAGVSQSPRYKVTKRGQDVALRCDPISGHVSLYWYRQALGQGPEFLTYFNYEAQQDKSGLPNDRFSAERPEGSISTLTIQRTEQRDSAMYRCASSPGQGEGDEQFFGPGTRLTVL.

The rearrangement uses TRBV7-2 and TRBJ1-1; D not certain. The CDR3 is 14 amino acids. Germline lookup yields CDR1 SGHTA and CDR2 FQGNSA. V lost 8 bases and J lost 3, with 16 bases in between. CDR3: CASGILPGDTEAFF. DNA for the CDR3: TGTGCCAGCGGGATTTTGCCCGGGGACACTGAAGCTTTCTTT.

Only a few counts were recorded for this clone. This chain links TRBV11-2 with TRBJ1-2; no clear D. The CDR3 is 15 amino acids. V lost 4 bases and J 0 bases, leaving 12 bases between the germline ends. Germline loops: CDR1 SGHAT, CDR2 FQNNGV. The CDR3 here is CASSSLYEANYGYTF. In DNA form, the CDR3 reads TGTGCCAGCAGCTCCCTTTACGAGGCTAACTATGGCTACACCTTC.

This rearrangement joins TRBV6-4 to TRBJ2-2, with D possibly TRBD1 on 6 matching bases. This CDR3 comprises 13 residues. Trimming removed 4 bases from V and 4 bases from J, with 7 bases in between. From germline, CDR1 is MRHNA and CDR2 SNTAGT. In DNA form, the CDR3 reads TGTGCCAGCAGTGCGACAGGCACCGGGGAGCTGTTTTTT. It yields the protein CASSATGTGELFF.

The chain links TRBV30 to TRBJ1-2; possibly TRBD1 for D (5 bases). The CDR3 has 13 amino acids. Looked up from germline, CDR1 is GTSNPN and CDR2 is SVGIG (reference sequence). V was pared by 5 bases and J by 8 bases, with 18 bases between. The CDR3 DNA follows: TGTGCCTGGGGCCCCGGAGGGACTTACGGCTACACCTTC. This translates into CAWGPGGTYGYTF.

The chain uses TRBV20-1 and TRBJ1-4; the D is unclear. Germline V gene data show CDR1 as DFQATT and CDR2 as SNEGSKA (reference sequence). Trimming removed 6 bases at V and 4 bases at J, with 3 bases between. The CDR3 extends over 10 amino acids. The DNA for the CDR3 is TGCAGTGCCAGTAATGAAAAACTGTTTTTT. Protein sequence: CSASNEKLFF.

This clone came up a few times. This chain uses TRBV27 with TRBJ1-2, with 7 bases lining up with TRBD1. This CDR3 has 13 amino acids. The germline V gene has CDR1 MNHEY and CDR2 SMNVEV (reference sequence). V gave up 2 bases and J gave up 7 bases; unmatched junction bases: 4. The CDR3 is CASSLVGGSGYTF. Here the CDR3 DNA reads TGTGCCAGCAGTTTAGTAGGGGGCTCTGGCTACACCTTC.

This clone was detected once. This chain joins TRBV29-1 and TRBJ2-3, with 9 nucleotides matching TRBD2. Germline trimming cut 0 bases from V and 2 bases from J; bases unmatched to any gene: 9. CDR1 SQVTM and CDR2 ANQGSEA come from the germline V gene. This CDR3 region has 17 residues. CDR3 sequence (DNA): TGCAGCGTTGAAGACCCTTGGGGCGGGGGGGACACAGATACGCAGTATTTT. Its protein is CSVEDPWGGGDTDTQYF.

This rearrangement joins TRBV5-1 to TRBJ1-1; D perhaps matches TRBD1 (5 bases). V gave up 3 bases and J gave up 5 bases, with 11 bases separating them. This CDR3 contains 13 residues. Germline CDR1 reads SGHRS; CDR2 reads YFSETQ. The CDR3 protein is CASSYRGDTEAFF. In DNA form, the CDR3 reads TGCGCCAGCAGCTACCGGGGGGATACTGAAGCTTTCTTT.

CDR3 amino acids: CASSLEVAGGLDTQYF. CDR3 coding DNA: TGCGCCAGCAGCTTGGAAGTAGCGGGGGGGTTAGATACGCAGTATTTT. This chain uses TRBV5-1 with TRBJ2-3; 11 bases match TRBD2. The CDR3 contains 16 residues. Germline V gene sequence: CDR1 SGHRS, CDR2 YFSETQ. V trimming: 0 bases; J trimming: 5 bases; junction bases outside the gene matches: 5.

The V and J genes are TRBV15 and TRBJ1-6; no reliable D call. This CDR3 contains 13 residues. Trimming removed 4 bases from V and 5 bases from J, with 6 bases in between. In germline, CDR1 is LNHNV, CDR2 YYDKDF (reference sequence). CDR3 in DNA: TGTGCCACCAGCACAGGCCATAATTCACCCCTCCACTTT. Protein sequence: CATSTGHNSPLHF.

This clone was observed a few times. The J gene is TRBJ2-7, the V gene TRBV6-5; D is possibly TRBD2 (5 bases). Looked up from germline, CDR1 is MNHEY and CDR2 is SVGAGI. The CDR3 totals 15 residues. V lost 6 bases, J lost 0 bases, and 15 bases lay in between. The CDR3 sequence: CASSYQRISSYEQYF. In nucleotides, the CDR3 is TGTGCCAGCAGCTACCAGCGGATTAGCTCCTACGAGCAGTACTTC.

The table lists this clone with a few counts. The gene calls are TRBV18 and TRBJ2-5, with TRBD1 matching 7 bases. V shed 4 bases and J 0 bases; nucleotides not matched to a gene: 5. Germline loops: CDR1 KGHSH, CDR2 LQKENI. The CDR3 runs 15 residues. The CDR3 DNA reads TGTGCCAGCTCACAAGAGGGGGCGCACCAAGAGACCCAGTACTTC. It specifies CASSQEGAHQETQYF.

The rearrangement links TRBV12-5 to TRBJ2-2, with 8 bases aligning to TRBD1. The CDR3 is 15 residues long. CDR1 is LGHNT and CDR2 is FRNRAP in the germline V gene. V trimming: 2 bases; J trimming: 5 bases; junction bases outside the gene matches: 4. The CDR3 DNA reads as TGTGCTAGTGGTTTGCTAACAGGGGGTACCGGGGAGCTGTTTTTT. Protein: CASGLLTGGTGELFF.

This clone was observed a handful of times. The J gene is TRBJ2-7, the V gene TRBV11-2, with a tentative D call TRBD1 (6 bases). Trimming removed 6 bases from V and 2 bases from J, with 14 bases in between. Germline CDR1 reads SGHAT; CDR2 reads FQNNGV. The CDR3 runs to 14 residues. CDR3 bases: TGTGCCAGCAGTCGAGGGGACATCGCCTACGAGCAGTACTTC. As protein: CASSRGDIAYEQYF.

In this sample, this clone turned up a few times. The chain joins TRBV23-1 to TRBJ2-7; the match to TRBD2 covers 8 bases. TRBV23-1 is annotated as an ORF whose role is uncertain. With V trimmed by 8 bases and J by 4 bases, 13 bases remained unmatched. The CDR3 consists of 15 residues. Written as DNA, the CDR3 is TGCGCCAGCCATCGATGGGGGACTAGAGTTTACGAGCAGTACTTC. It is translated as CASHRWGTRVYEQYF.

This clone has only a few counts. V gene TRBV7-9 combines with J gene TRBJ1-2; TRBD1 aligns across 8 bases. V trimming: 4 bases; J trimming: 5 bases; junction bases outside the gene matches: 9. CDR1 and CDR2 (germline): SEHNR, FQNEAQ (reference sequence). The CDR3 sequence is 15 residues long. Here the CDR3 reads CASSSPDRGVYGYTF. The DNA of the CDR3 is TGTGCCAGCAGCTCGCCCGACAGGGGAGTTTATGGCTACACCTTC.

This chain joins TRBV7-9 and TRBJ2-7; perhaps TRBD2 as D (6 bases). V gave up 5 bases and J gave up 5 bases, with 16 bases separating them. The germline CDR1 and CDR2 sequences are SEHNR and FQNEAQ (reference sequence). This CDR3 is built from 14 residues. This chain's CDR3 is CASSPNGGSDEQYF. The CDR3, as DNA: TGTGCCAGCAGCCCCAACGGGGGTAGCGACGAGCAGTACTTC.

The CDR3 DNA sequence: TGTGCCACCAGCAGAGATCCCAGTAACTATGGCTACACCTTC. This translates into CATSRDPSNYGYTF. This sequence joins TRBV15 and TRBJ1-2; D is ambiguous. V was pared by 0 bases and J by 1 base, with 6 bases between. Per the germline V gene, CDR1 is LNHNV and CDR2 is YYDKDF (reference sequence). This CDR3 comprises 14 residues. Filled out from reference TRBV15 and TRBJ1-2, the complete variable domain reads DAMVIQNPRYQVTQFGKPVTLSCSQTLNHNVMYWYQQKSSQAPKLLFHYYDKDFNNEADTPDNFQSRRPNTSFCFLDIRSPGLGDTAMYLCATSRDPSNYGYTFGSGTRLTVV.

This clone was detected only a few times. The J gene is TRBJ1-6, the V gene TRBV2; D uncertain. Trimming removed 6 bases from V and 7 bases from J, with 10 bases in between. This CDR3 has 13 residues. The germline gives CDR1 SNHLY, CDR2 FYNNEI. In nucleotides, the CDR3 is TGTGCCAGCAGGAACGGAGGAAATTCACCCCTCCACTTT. Its protein product is CASRNGGNSPLHF.

This clone was observed a handful of times. CDR3 sequence reads: CASRTRGSSYNEQFF. The CDR3 region has the DNA TGTGCCAGCAGAACCCGGGGAAGCTCCTACAATGAGCAGTTCTTC. The genes are TRBV5-8 and TRBJ2-1; D perhaps matches TRBD2 (5 bases). The V end was cut by 5 bases, the J end by 0 bases, with 12 bases between. This CDR3 is built from 15 residues. Germline V gene sequence: CDR1 SGHTS, CDR2 YDEGEE.

This clone was seen more than once but under ten times. The chain has TRBV7-8 and TRBJ1-1, with a weak D call TRBD1 (5 bases). CDR1 SGHVS and CDR2 FQNEAQ come from the germline V gene. V was trimmed by 5 bases and J by 5 bases, leaving 15 bases between them. The CDR3 consists of 14 residues. This CDR3 reads CASSSHTGWTEAFF. As DNA, the CDR3 is TGTGCCAGCAGCAGTCATACAGGCTGGACTGAAGCTTTCTTT.

V and J are TRBV6-5 and TRBJ2-3, with a possible D match to TRBD1 (6 bases). CDR3 length equals 14 residues. Germline V gene data show CDR1 as MNHEY and CDR2 as SVGAGI. The V end lost 5 bases, the J end lost 3 bases, and 12 bases lay between the germline ends. CDR3 sequence (DNA): TGTGCCAGCAGTCCCAGGACAGCAACAGATACGCAGTATTTT. The encoded protein is CASSPRTATDTQYF.

This chain's CDR3 is CASSQGLVVADTQYF. For the CDR3, the DNA is TGTGCCAGCAGCCAAGGACTAGTAGTCGCAGATACGCAGTATTTT. The chain has TRBV4-2 and TRBJ2-3; perhaps TRBD2 as D (6 bases). The CDR3 consists of 15 residues. V lost 1 base and J 4 bases, leaving 12 bases between the germline ends. The V gene's germline CDR1 is LGHNA and CDR2 YNFKEQ.

A few counts support this clone. The V and J genes are TRBV2 and TRBJ1-4; D might be TRBD1 (6 bases). V shed 8 bases and J shed 4 bases, with 11 bases lying between them. Germline V gives CDR1 SNHLY, CDR2 FYNNEI. This CDR3 is built from 13 residues. The CDR3 region is CASSRDINEKLFF. CDR3 bases: TGTGCCAGCTCTCGGGACATTAATGAAAAACTGTTTTTT.

This clone was observed a handful of times. Other nucleotide sequences from this sample produce the same CDR3. The chain combines TRBV29-1 with TRBJ2-3; 7 nucleotides agree with TRBD1. From germline, CDR1 is SQVTM and CDR2 ANQGSEA. Germline trimming cut 6 bases from V and 4 bases from J; bases unmatched to any gene: 4. This CDR3 spans 12 amino acids. CDR3: CSVTTGPDTQYF. CDR3 DNA: TGCAGCGTCACGACAGGGCCAGATACGCAGTATTTT.